A selection of T cell receptor beta chains follows, all from one sample in a study of a mutant IDH1 vaccine in newly diagnosed glioma. TCRdb keeps only in-frame clones here, not all; method: immunoSEQ multiplex PCR. The sample carries 35,000 to 40,000 clones, 80% to 95% recorded once. The sequencing used PBMCs, collected from a glioma patient treated with radiotherapy, temozolomide or both. These receptors were obtained from a young man with glioma. The CDR3 runs from the conserved cysteine through the conserved F or W. The order of the fields is clone size, J gene, D gene, V gene, CDR3 protein, CDR3 DNA. The D gene is left open where the match is weak. Rows give clone size only sometimes, using once, few, many, or a class for an expanded clone.

clone size: -; J gene: TRBJ1-1; D gene: -; V gene: TRBV7-6; CDR3 protein: CASSSGGATEAFF; CDR3 DNA: TGTGCCAGCAGCTCGGGAGGGGCCACTGAAGCTTTCTTT
clone size: -; J gene: TRBJ1-2; D gene: -; V gene: TRBV27; CDR3 protein: CASRLEYGAGGYTF; CDR3 DNA: TGTGCCAGCAGGCTGGAGTATGGGGCAGGTGGCTACACCTTC
clone size: -; J gene: TRBJ2-2; D gene: -; V gene: TRBV11-2; CDR3 protein: CASSLVAGNTGELFF; CDR3 DNA: TGTGCCAGCAGCTTAGTTGCGGGTAACACCGGGGAGCTGTTTTTT
clone size: -; J gene: TRBJ1-3; D gene: -; V gene: TRBV7-9; CDR3 protein: CASSPQGNRGNTIYF; CDR3 DNA: TGTGCCAGCAGTCCTCAGGGGAACCGTGGAAACACCATATATTTT
clone size: -; J gene: TRBJ1-4; D gene: -; V gene: TRBV29-1; CDR3 protein: CSVPGRANEKLFF; CDR3 DNA: TGCAGCGTTCCGGGACGGGCTAATGAAAAACTGTTTTTT
clone size: -; J gene: TRBJ1-5; D gene: TRBD1; V gene: TRBV7-9; CDR3 protein: CASSQSTGGQPQHF; CDR3 DNA: TGTGCCAGCAGCCAATCCACAGGGGGCCAGCCCCAGCATTTT
clone size: -; J gene: TRBJ1-4; D gene: -; V gene: TRBV9; CDR3 protein: CASSVGWQEKLFF; CDR3 DNA: TGTGCCAGCAGCGTAGGTTGGCAAGAAAAACTGTTTTTT
clone size: few; J gene: TRBJ2-2; D gene: TRBD1; V gene: TRBV29-1; CDR3 protein: CSAPGQGTGELFF; CDR3 DNA: TGCAGCGCTCCGGGACAGGGTACCGGGGAGCTGTTTTTT
clone size: -; J gene: TRBJ2-7; D gene: -; V gene: TRBV9; CDR3 protein: CASSESPFGVEQYF; CDR3 DNA: TGTGCCAGCAGCGAGAGCCCTTTCGGGGTCGAGCAGTACTTC
clone size: -; J gene: TRBJ1-1; D gene: TRBD1; V gene: TRBV7-6; CDR3 protein: CASSRSQGGNTEAFF; CDR3 DNA: TGTGCCAGCAGCCGATCACAGGGGGGGAACACTGAAGCTTTCTTT
clone size: -; J gene: TRBJ2-7; D gene: -; V gene: TRBV4-3; CDR3 protein: CASSPGTSSYEQYF; CDR3 DNA: TGCGCCAGCAGTCCCGGGACATCTTCCTACGAGCAGTACTTC
clone size: -; J gene: TRBJ2-7; D gene: -; V gene: TRBV28; CDR3 protein: CASSPPGTVPYEQYF; CDR3 DNA: TGTGCCAGCAGTCCTCCCGGGACGGTTCCCTACGAGCAGTACTTC
clone size: -; J gene: TRBJ1-1; D gene: -; V gene: TRBV5-1; CDR3 protein: CASSLERSNTEAFF; CDR3 DNA: TGCGCCAGCAGCTTGGAACGATCGAACACTGAAGCTTTCTTT
clone size: -; J gene: TRBJ2-7; D gene: -; V gene: TRBV4-2; CDR3 protein: CASSQEWGPYEQYF; CDR3 DNA: TGTGCCAGCAGCCAAGAATGGGGGCCCTACGAGCAGTACTTC
clone size: -; J gene: TRBJ2-1; D gene: TRBD1; V gene: TRBV7-3; CDR3 protein: CASSLMGTGFNEQFF; CDR3 DNA: TGTGCCAGCAGCTTAATGGGGACAGGGTTCAATGAGCAGTTCTTC
clone size: few; J gene: TRBJ1-1; D gene: TRBD1; V gene: TRBV7-9; CDR3 protein: CASSSPGQGEAFF; CDR3 DNA: TGTGCCAGCAGCTCTCCGGGACAGGGAGAAGCTTTCTTT